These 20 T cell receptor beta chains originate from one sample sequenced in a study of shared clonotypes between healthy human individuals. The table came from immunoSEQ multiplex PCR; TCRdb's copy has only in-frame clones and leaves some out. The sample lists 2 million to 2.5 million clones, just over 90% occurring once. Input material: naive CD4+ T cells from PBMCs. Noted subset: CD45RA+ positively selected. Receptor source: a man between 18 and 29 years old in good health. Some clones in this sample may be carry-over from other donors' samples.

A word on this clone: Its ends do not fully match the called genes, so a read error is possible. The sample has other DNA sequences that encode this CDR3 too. The DNA for the CDR3 is TGCGCCAGCAGCCCCAGCTCGAACACCGGGGAGTTGTTTTTT. It specifies CASSPSSNTGELFF. V and J are TRBV5-1 and TRBJ2-2; tentative D call: TRBD2 (5 bases). The CDR3 covers 14 residues. Germline V lookup: CDR1 SGHRS, CDR2 YFSETQ.

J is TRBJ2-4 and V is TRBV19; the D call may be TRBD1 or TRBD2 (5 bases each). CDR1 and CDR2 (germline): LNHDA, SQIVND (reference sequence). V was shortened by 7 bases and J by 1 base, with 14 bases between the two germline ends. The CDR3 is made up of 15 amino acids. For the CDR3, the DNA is TGTGCCAGTAATCTTGCCTGGGGGGCCAAAAACATTCAGTACTTC. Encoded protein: CASNLAWGAKNIQYF.

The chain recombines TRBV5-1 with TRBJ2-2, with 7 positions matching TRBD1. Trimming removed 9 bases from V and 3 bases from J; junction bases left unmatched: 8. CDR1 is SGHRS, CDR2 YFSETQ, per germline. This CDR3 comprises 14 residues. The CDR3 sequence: CATSGQLDTGELFF. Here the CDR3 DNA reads TGCGCCACCTCGGGACAGTTGGACACCGGGGAGCTGTTTTTT.

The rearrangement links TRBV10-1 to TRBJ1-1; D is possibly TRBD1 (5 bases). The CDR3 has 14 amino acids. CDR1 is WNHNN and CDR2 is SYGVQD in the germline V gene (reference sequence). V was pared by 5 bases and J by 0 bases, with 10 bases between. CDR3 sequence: CASSMTAMNTEAFF. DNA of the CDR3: TGCGCCAGCAGTATGACAGCTATGAACACTGAAGCTTTCTTT.

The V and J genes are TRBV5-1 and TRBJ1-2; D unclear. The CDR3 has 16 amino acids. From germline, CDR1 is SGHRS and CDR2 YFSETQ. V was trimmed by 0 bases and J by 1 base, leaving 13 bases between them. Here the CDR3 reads CASSLEGAYFNYGYTF. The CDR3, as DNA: TGCGCCAGCAGCTTGGAGGGTGCCTACTTTAACTATGGCTACACCTTC.

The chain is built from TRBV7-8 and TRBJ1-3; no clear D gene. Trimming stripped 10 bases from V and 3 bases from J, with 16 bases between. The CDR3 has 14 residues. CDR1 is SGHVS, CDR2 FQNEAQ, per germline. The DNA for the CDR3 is TGTGCCACCATGGTAGGCGGACTTGGAAACACCATATATTTT. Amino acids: CATMVGGLGNTIYF.

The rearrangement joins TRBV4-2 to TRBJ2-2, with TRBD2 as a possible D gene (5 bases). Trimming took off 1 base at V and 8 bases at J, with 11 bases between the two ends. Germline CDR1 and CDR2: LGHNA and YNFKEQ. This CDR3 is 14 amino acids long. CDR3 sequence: CASSQGNREGELFF. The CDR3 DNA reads TGTGCCAGCAGCCAAGGAAACCGGGAAGGGGAGCTGTTTTTT.

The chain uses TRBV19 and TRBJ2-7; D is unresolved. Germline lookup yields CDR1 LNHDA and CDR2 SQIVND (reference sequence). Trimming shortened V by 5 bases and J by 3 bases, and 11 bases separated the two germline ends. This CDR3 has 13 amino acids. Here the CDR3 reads CASSRARNYEQYF. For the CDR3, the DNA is TGTGCCAGTAGTCGCGCCAGGAACTACGAGCAGTACTTC.

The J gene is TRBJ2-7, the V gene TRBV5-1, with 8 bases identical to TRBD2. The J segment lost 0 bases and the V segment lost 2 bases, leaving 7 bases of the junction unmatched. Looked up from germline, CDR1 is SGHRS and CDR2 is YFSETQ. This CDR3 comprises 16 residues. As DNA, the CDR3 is TGCGCCAGCAGCTTTATGGCTAGCGGGTCCTCCTACGAGCAGTACTTC. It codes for CASSFMASGSSYEQYF.

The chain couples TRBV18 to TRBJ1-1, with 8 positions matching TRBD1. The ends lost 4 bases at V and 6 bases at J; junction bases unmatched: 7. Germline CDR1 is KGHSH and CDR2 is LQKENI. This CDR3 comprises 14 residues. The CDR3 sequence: CASSRTGKSPEAFF. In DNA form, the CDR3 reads TGTGCCAGCTCACGGACAGGGAAGTCGCCTGAAGCTTTCTTT.

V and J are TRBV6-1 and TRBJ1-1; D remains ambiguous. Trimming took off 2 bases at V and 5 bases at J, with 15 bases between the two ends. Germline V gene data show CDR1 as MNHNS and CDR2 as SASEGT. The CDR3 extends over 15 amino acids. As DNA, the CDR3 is TGTGCCAGCAGTGAATCGGCATTGATAGCTACTGAAGCTTTCTTT. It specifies CASSESALIATEAFF.

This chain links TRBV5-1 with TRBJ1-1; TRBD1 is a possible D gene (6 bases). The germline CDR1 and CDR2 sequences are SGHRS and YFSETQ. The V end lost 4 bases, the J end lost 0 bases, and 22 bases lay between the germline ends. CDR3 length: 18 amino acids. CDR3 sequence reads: CASSGTPPGRMLNTEAFF. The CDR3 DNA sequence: TGCGCCAGCAGCGGGACACCTCCCGGCCGCATGTTGAACACTGAAGCTTTCTTT.

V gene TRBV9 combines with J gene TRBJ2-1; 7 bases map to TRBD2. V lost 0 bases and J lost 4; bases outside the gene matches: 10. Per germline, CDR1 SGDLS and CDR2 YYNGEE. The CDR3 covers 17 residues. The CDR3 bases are TGTGCCAGCAGCGTAGACCCGGGCGCGGGGGTTTACAATGAGCAGTTCTTC. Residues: CASSVDPGAGVYNEQFF.

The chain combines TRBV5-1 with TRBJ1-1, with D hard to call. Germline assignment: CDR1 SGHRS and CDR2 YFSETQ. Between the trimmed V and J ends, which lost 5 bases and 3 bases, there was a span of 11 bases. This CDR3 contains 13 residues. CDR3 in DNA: TGCGCCAGCAGACTGGACGTCGACACTGAAGCTTTCTTT. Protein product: CASRLDVDTEAFF. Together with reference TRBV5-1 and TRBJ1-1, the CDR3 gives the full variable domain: KAGVTQTPRYLIKTRGQQVTLSCSPISGHRSVSWYQQTPGQGLQFLFEYFSETQRNKGNFPGRFSGRQFSNSRSEMNVSTLELGDSALYLCASRLDVDTEAFFGQGTRLTVV.

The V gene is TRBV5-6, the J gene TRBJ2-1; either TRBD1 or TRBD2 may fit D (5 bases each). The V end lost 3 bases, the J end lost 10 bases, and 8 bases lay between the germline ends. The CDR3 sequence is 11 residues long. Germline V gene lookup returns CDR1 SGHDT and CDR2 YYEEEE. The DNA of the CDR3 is TGTGCCAGCAGCTACGGGACCGAGCAGTTCTTC. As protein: CASSYGTEQFF.

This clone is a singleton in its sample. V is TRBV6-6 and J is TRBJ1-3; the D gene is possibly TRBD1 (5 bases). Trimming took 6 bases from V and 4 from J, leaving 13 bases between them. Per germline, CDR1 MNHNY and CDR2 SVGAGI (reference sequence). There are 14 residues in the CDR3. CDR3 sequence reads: CASRPGGAGNTIYF. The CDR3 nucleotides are TGTGCCAGCAGGCCTGGAGGGGCGGGAAACACCATATATTTT.

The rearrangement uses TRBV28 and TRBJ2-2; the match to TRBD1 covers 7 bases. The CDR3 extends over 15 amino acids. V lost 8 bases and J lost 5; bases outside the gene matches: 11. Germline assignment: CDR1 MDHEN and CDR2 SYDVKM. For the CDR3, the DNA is TGTGCCAGCGGAGCAGGGGGTTTAGGAACCGGGGAGCTGTTTTTT. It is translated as CASGAGGLGTGELFF. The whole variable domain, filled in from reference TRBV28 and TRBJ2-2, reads DVKVTQSSRYLVKRTGEKVFLECVQDMDHENMFWYRQDPGLGLRLIYFSYDVKMKEKGDIPEGYSVSREKKERFSLILESASTNQTSMYLCASGAGGLGTGELFFGEGSRLTVL.

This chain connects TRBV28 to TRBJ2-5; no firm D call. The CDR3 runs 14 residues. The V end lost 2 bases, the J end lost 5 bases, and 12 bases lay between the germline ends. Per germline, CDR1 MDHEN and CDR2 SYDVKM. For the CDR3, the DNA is TGTGCCAGCAGTTTAGTATCGGCACGGGAGACCCAGTACTTC. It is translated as CASSLVSARETQYF.

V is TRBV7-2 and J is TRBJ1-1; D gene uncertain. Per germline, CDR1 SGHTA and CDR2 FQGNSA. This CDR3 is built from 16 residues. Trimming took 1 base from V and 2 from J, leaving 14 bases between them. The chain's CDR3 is CASSLDLSRQNTEAFF. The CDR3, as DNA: TGTGCCAGCAGCTTAGACCTTTCCCGGCAAAACACTGAAGCTTTCTTT.

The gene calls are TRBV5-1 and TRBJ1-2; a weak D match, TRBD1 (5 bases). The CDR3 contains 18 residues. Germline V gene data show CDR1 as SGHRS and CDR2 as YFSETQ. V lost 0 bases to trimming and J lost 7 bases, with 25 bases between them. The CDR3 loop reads CASSLAGPGGPLSGGYTF. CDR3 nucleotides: TGCGCCAGCAGCTTGGCCGGCCCGGGGGGACCCCTTTCTGGTGGCTACACCTTC.